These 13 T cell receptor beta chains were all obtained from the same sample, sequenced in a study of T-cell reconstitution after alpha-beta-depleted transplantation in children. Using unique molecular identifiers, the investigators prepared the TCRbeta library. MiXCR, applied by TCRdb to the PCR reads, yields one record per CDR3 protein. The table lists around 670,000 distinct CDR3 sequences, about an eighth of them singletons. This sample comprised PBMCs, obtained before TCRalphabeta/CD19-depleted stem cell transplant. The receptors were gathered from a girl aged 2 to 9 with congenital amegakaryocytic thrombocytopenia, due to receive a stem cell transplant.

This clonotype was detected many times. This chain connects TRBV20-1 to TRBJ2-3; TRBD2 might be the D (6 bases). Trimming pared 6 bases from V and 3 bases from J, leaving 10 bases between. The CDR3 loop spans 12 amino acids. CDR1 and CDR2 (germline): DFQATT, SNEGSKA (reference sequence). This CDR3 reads CSASGETDTQYF. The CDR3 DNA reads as TGCAGTGCGTCGGGAGAAACAGATACGCAGTATTTT.

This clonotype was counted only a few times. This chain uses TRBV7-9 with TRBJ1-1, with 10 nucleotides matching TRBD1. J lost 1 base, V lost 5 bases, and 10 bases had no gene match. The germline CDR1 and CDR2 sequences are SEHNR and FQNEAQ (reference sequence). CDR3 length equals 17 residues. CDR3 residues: CASSPPIGQGGNTEAFF. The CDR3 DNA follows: TGTGCCAGCAGCCCACCCATCGGACAGGGGGGGAACACTGAAGCTTTCTTT.

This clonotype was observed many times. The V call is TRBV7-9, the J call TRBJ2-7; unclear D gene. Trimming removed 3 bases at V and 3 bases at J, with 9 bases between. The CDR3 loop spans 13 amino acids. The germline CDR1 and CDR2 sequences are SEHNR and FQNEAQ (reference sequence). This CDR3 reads CASSFFTDYEQYF. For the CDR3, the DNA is TGTGCCAGCAGCTTTTTTACTGACTACGAGCAGTACTTC.

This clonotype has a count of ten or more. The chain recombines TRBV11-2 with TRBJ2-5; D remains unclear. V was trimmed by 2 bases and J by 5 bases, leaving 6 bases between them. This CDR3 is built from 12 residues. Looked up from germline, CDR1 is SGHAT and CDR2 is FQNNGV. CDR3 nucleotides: TGTGCCAGCAGCTTATCTGACGAGACCCAGTACTTC. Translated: CASSLSDETQYF.

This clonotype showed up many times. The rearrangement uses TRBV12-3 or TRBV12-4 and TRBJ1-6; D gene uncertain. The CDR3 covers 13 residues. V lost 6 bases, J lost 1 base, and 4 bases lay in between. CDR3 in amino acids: CASRMSYNSPLHF. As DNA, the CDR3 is TGTGCCAGCAGGATGTCCTATAATTCACCCCTCCACTTT.

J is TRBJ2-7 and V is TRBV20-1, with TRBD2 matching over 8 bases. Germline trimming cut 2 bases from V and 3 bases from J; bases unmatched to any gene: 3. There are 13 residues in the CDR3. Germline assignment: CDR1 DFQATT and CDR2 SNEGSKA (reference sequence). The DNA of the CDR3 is TGCAGTGCTAGAAGCGGGAGAATCTACGAGCAGTACTTC. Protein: CSARSGRIYEQYF.

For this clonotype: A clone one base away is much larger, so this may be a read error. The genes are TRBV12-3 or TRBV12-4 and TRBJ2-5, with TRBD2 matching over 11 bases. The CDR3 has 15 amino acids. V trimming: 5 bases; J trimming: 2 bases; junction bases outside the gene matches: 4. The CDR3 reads CASSQLAGGQETQYF. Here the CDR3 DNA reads TGTGCCAGCAGTCAGTTAGCGGGAGGGCAAGAGACCCAGTACTTC.

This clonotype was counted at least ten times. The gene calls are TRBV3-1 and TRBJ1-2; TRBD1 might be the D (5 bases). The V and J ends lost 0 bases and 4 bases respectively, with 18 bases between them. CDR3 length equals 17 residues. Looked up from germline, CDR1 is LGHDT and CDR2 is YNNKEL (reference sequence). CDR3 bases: TGTGCCAGCAGCCAAGATTTCATACAAGGGGCTTTCTATGGCTACACCTTC. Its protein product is CASSQDFIQGAFYGYTF.

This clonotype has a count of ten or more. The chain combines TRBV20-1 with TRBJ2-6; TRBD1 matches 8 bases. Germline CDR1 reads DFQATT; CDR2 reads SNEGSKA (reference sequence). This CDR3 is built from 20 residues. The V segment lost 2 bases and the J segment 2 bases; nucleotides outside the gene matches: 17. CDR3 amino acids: CSARSPHSGQGKAGANVLTF. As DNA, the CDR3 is TGCAGTGCTAGATCCCCACACTCAGGACAGGGTAAAGCTGGGGCCAACGTCCTGACTTTC.

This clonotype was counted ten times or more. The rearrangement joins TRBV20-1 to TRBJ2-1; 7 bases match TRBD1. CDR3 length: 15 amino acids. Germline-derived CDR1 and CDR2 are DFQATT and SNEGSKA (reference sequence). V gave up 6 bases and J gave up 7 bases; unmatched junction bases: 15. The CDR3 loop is CSAKRDSGWGNEQFF. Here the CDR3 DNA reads TGCAGTGCAAAACGGGACAGCGGATGGGGGAATGAGCAGTTCTTC.

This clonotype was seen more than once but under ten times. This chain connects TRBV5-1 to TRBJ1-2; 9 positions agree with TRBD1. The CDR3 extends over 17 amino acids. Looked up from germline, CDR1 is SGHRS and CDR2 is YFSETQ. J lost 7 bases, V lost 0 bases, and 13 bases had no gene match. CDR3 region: CASSLARLGTGKSGYTF. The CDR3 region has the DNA TGCGCCAGCAGCTTGGCCCGTCTCGGGACAGGGAAGTCTGGCTACACCTTC.

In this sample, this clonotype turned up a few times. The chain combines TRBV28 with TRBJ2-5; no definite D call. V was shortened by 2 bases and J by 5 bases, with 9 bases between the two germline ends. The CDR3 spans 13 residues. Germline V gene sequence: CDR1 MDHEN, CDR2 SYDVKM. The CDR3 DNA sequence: TGTGCCAGCAGTTTAATCCCAGCCGAGACCCAGTACTTC. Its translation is CASSLIPAETQYF.

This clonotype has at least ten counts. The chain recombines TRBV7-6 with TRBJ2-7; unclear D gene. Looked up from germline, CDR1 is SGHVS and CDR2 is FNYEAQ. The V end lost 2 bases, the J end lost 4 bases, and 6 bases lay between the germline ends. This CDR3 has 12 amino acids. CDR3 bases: TGTGCCAGCAGCTTACAGGAATACGAGCAGTACTTC. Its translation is CASSLQEYEQYF.